This T cell receptor (beta chain) is from a study of blood T cells in healthy people across ages. J lost 0 bases, V lost 5 bases, and 14 bases had no gene match. Germline CDR1 is SGHRS and CDR2 is YFSETQ. The CDR3 runs to 19 residues. This clonotype has just a few counts. For the second PCR, which ran for 7 to 11 cycles, a sample-barcoded 5' primer and a J-beta primer mix were used. From the 5' RACE reads, TCRdb called clonotypes with MiXCR, one entry per CDR3 protein. This sample has about 1.1 million distinct CDR3 sequences, with around two fifths found just once. This sequence originates from a man younger than 30 in good health. The chain couples TRBV5-1 to TRBJ2-1, with 10 bases identical to TRBD2. Source material: blood. The CDR3 is CASRVGSSGGAGSYNEQFF. CDR3 nucleotide sequence: TGCGCCAGCAGGGTTGGGAGCAGCGGGGGGGCCGGCTCCTACAATGAGCAGTTCTTC.